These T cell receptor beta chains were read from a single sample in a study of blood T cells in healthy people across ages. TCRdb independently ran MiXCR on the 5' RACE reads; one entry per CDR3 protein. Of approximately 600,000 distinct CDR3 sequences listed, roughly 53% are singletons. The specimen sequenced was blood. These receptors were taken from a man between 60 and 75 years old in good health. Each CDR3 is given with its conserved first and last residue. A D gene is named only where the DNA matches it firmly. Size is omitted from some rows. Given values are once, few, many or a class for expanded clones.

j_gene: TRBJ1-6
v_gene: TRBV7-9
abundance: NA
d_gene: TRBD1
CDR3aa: CASKGGTGGNSPLHF
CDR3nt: TGTGCCAGCAAAGGGGGGACAGGGGGTAATTCACCCCTCCACTTT

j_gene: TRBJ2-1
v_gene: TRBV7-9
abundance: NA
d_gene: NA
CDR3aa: CASSGDNNEQFF
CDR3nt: TGTGCCAGCTCGGGAGACAACAATGAGCAGTTCTTC

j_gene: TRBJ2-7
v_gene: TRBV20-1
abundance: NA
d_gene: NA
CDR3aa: CSATLGAASYEQYF
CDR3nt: TGCAGTGCCACCCTCGGGGCAGCCTCCTACGAGCAGTACTTC

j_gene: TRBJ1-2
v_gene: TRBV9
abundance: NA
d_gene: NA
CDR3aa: CASSVGGNGYTF
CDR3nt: TGTGCCAGCAGCGTAGGGGGGAATGGCTACACCTTC

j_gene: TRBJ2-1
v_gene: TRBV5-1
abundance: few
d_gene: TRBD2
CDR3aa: CASSRIGLAGAPLSYNEQFF
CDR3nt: TGCGCCAGCAGCCGCATCGGGCTAGCGGGGGCCCCCCTCTCCTACAATGAGCAGTTCTTC

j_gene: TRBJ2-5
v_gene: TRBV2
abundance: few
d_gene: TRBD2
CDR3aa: CASSATSLNGAETQYF
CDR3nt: TGTGCCAGCAGTGCGACTAGCCTAAATGGGGCAGAGACCCAGTACTTC

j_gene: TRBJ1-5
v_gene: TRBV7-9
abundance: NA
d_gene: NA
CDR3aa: CASSRFENQPQHF
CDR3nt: TGTGCCAGCAGCCGCTTTGAGAATCAGCCCCAGCATTTT

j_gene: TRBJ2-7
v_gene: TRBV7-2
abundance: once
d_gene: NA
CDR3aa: CASSVLVPTGEQYF
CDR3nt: TGTGCCAGCAGCGTACTGGTCCCTACGGGGGAGCAGTACTTC

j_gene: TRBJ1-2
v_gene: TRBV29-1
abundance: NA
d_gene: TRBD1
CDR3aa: CSSWGTETFSGYTF
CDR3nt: TGCAGCTCTTGGGGGACAGAGACGTTCTCTGGCTACACCTTC

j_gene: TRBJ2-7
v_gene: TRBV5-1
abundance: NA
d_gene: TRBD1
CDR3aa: CASSLAVGQGFYNEQYF
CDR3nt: TGCGCCAGCAGCTTGGCCGTGGGACAGGGGTTCTACAATGAGCAGTACTTC

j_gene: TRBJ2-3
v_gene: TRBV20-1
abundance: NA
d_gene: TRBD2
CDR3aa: CSAARLAGGPTVGDTQYF
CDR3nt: TGCAGTGCGGCACGACTAGCGGGGGGGCCCACGGTGGGAGATACGCAGTATTTT

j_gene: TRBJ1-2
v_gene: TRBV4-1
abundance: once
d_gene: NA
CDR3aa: CASSQEGVAAIGGYTF
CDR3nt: TGCGCCAGCAGCCAAGAAGGGGTAGCAGCCATCGGTGGCTACACCTTC

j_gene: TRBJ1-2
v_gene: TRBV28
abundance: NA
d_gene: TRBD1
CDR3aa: CASSYGQGAGGYTF
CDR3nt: TGTGCCAGCAGTTACGGACAGGGGGCTGGTGGCTACACCTTC

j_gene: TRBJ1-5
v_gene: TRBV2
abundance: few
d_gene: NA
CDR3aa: CASSIYSTSNQPQHF
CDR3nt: TGTGCCAGCAGTATTTACAGTACTAGCAATCAGCCCCAGCATTTT

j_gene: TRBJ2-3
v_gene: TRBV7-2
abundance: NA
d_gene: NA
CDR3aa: CASSFSRTTDTQYF
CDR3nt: TGTGCCAGCAGCTTTTCTCGCACCACAGATACGCAGTATTTT

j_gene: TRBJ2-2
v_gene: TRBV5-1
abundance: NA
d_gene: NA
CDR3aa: CASRGTGSHTGELFF
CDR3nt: TGCGCCAGCAGGGGCACAGGGTCTCACACCGGGGAGCTGTTTTTT